One sample yielded the 10 T cell receptor beta chains listed below, sequenced in a study of T cells after yellow fever vaccination. TCRdb re-called the 5' RACE reads through MiXCR, storing one row per CDR3 protein. In the table there are fewer than 650,000 distinct CDR3 sequences, less than 25% of which are singletons. This specimen was PBMCs, taken roughly 20 days after the first yellow fever vaccination. The receptors shown here come from a man aged 18 to 35 who received the YFV17D yellow fever vaccine.

In DNA, the CDR3 is TGCGCCAGCAGCCTAGGACTCGTAGCCAAAAACATTCAGTACTTC. Amino acid sequence: CASSLGLVAKNIQYF. J is TRBJ2-4 and V is TRBV4-1, with D maybe TRBD2 (5 bases). Looked up from germline, CDR1 is MGHRA and CDR2 is YSYEKL. Trimming stripped 4 bases from V and 0 bases from J, with 10 bases between. This CDR3 is 15 amino acids long.

This sequence joins TRBV9 and TRBJ2-7, with D unresolved. V dropped 0 bases and J dropped 0 bases, with 7 bases sitting between them. The CDR3 consists of 14 residues. The germline CDR1 and CDR2 sequences are SGDLS and YYNGEE. The CDR3 nucleotides read TGTGCCAGCAGCGTAGGACACGGCTCCTACGAGCAGTACTTC. This sequence encodes CASSVGHGSYEQYF.

This clonotype has just a few counts. This chain links TRBV7-2 with TRBJ1-2; possibly TRBD1 for D (6 bases). CDR3 length: 14 residues. V lost 5 bases and J lost 4, with 14 bases in between. Per germline, CDR1 SGHTA and CDR2 FQGNSA. The CDR3 reads CASSPGEGLYGYTF. CDR3 DNA sequence: TGTGCCAGCAGCCCAGGGGAAGGTCTCTATGGCTACACCTTC.

This clonotype was counted only a few times. V is TRBV6-1 and J is TRBJ1-2; D gene unclear. Trimming pared 2 bases from V and 8 bases from J, leaving 12 bases between. This CDR3 has 13 amino acids. CDR1 and CDR2 from the germline V gene are MNHNS and SASEGT. The CDR3 DNA sequence: TGTGCCAGCAGTGAATGGGCAGAATACGGCTACACCTTC. Translated, it gives CASSEWAEYGYTF.

This clonotype has just a few counts. The chain is built from TRBV20-1 and TRBJ1-6; D is unclear. CDR3 length: 15 residues. Trimming took 1 base from V and 10 from J, leaving 17 bases between them. Germline CDR1 and CDR2: DFQATT and SNEGSKA (reference sequence). CDR3 amino acids: CSARGGVIIGSPLHF. CDR3 DNA sequence: TGCAGTGCTAGAGGCGGGGTTATCATAGGATCACCCCTCCACTTT.

This clonotype was observed a handful of times. V and J are TRBV4-1 and TRBJ2-3, with TRBD1 identical over 10 bases. V trimming: 3 bases; J trimming: 7 bases; junction bases outside the gene matches: 4. The CDR3 contains 14 residues. In germline, CDR1 is MGHRA, CDR2 YSYEKL. The CDR3 DNA reads as TGCGCCAGCAGCCAGCCGACAGGGGGCAATACGCAGTATTTT. This translates into CASSQPTGGNTQYF.

This clonotype has more than one count but fewer than ten. V and J are TRBV6-1 and TRBJ2-1; a weak D match, TRBD2 (6 bases). The CDR3 sequence is 13 residues long. Trimming removed 11 bases from V and 5 bases from J, with 16 bases in between. Germline CDR1 is MNHNS and CDR2 is SASEGT. CDR3 residues: CAAASGGNNEQFF. In DNA, the CDR3 is TGTGCCGCCGCCTCTGGGGGGAACAATGAGCAGTTCTTC.

This clonotype was found a few times. V usage is TRBV5-1 and J usage is TRBJ2-3, with 15 positions matching TRBD2. The CDR3 is 16 residues long. In germline, CDR1 is SGHRS, CDR2 YFSETQ. The V segment lost 4 bases and the J segment 6 bases; nucleotides outside the gene matches: 6. The CDR3 DNA reads as TGCGCCAGCAGCGAGGGACTAGCGGGGGGTTACGATACGCAGTATTTT. Translated, it gives CASSEGLAGGYDTQYF.

This clonotype was detected only a few times. The rearrangement joins TRBV12-3 or TRBV12-4 to TRBJ2-7; 7 positions agree with TRBD2. CDR3 size: 14 residues. V lost 5 bases to trimming and J lost 3 bases; unmatched junction nucleotides: 7. CDR3 nucleotides: TGTGCCAGCAGTCACACAGCGGGAAGCTACGAGCAGTACTTC. Its translation: CASSHTAGSYEQYF.

The sample holds many counts of this clonotype. The V gene is TRBV7-9, the J gene TRBJ1-1; D not certain. With 5 bases removed from V and 6 bases from J, the gap between germline ends came to 7 bases. There are 11 residues in the CDR3. Germline-derived CDR1 and CDR2 are SEHNR and FQNEAQ (reference sequence). In DNA form, the CDR3 reads TGTGCCAGCAGCCCCTGGGCTGAAGCTTTCTTT. Residues: CASSPWAEAFF.